This is a list of T cell receptor beta chains from one sample in a study of T cell changes during pregnancy in multiple sclerosis. Libraries were prepared by immunoSEQ multiplex PCR; TCRdb keeps only in-frame clonotypes and omits some of them. Of some 59,000 clones listed, roughly 87% are singletons. The specimen comprised peripheral blood, sampled in the first trimester of pregnancy. These receptors were taken from a female donor with multiple sclerosis, enrolled in a pregnancy study. CDR3s include the opening cysteine and the closing phenylalanine or tryptophan. A D gene is named only where the DNA matches it firmly. The size entry is marked missing in some rows and otherwise reads once, few, many or a size class.

TRBV7-9	NA	16	TRBJ2-7	NA	TGTGCCAGCAGCTTAGCGACCGGGACTCTAAACTCCGAGCAGTACTTC	CASSLATGTLNSEQYF
TRBV29-1	TRBD2	15	TRBJ2-2	NA	TGCAGCACCCGAGGACTAGCGGGAGGGCCCGGGGAGCTGTTTTTT	CSTRGLAGGPGELFF
TRBV5-6	NA	15	TRBJ1-2	NA	TGTGCCAGCAGCCGCACGTCCGCCCTAAACTATGGCTACACCTTC	CASSRTSALNYGYTF
TRBV18	NA	13	TRBJ2-7	NA	TGTGCCAGCTCACCATTTTCAGGGAACGAGCAGTACTTC	CASSPFSGNEQYF
TRBV10-3	TRBD1	12	TRBJ2-5	NA	TGTGCCTCAACAGGGGGCGCAGAGACCCAGTACTTC	CASTGGAETQYF
TRBV27	TRBD2	15	TRBJ2-7	NA	TGTGCCAGCAGTAGCGGGACTAGCGAATCCTACGAGCAGTACTTC	CASSSGTSESYEQYF
TRBV5-6	NA	16	TRBJ2-7	few	TGTGCCAGCAGCTTGTTCGACAGGCCCCTAACCTACGAGCAGTACTTC	CASSLFDRPLTYEQYF
TRBV5-4	NA	14	TRBJ2-3	NA	TGTGCCAGCAGCTTTGGCAGGCAAACAGATACGCAGTATTTT	CASSFGRQTDTQYF
TRBV28	NA	15	TRBJ1-2	NA	TGTGCCAGCAGTTCGGGTTTTCAGATTAACTATGGCTACACCTTC	CASSSGFQINYGYTF
TRBV7-8	NA	15	TRBJ1-3	NA	TGTGCCAGCAGCTTAGCTTCTCTCTCTGGAAACACCATATATTTT	CASSLASLSGNTIYF
TRBV4-1	NA	14	TRBJ1-2	NA	TGCGCCAGCAGCCAAGATGTGGCCGAGGGAGGCTACACCTTC	CASSQDVAEGGYTF
TRBV27	TRBD2	16	TRBJ2-3	NA	TGTGCCAGCAGTTTCCTCGGGCTAGCGGGAGTCGATACGCAGTATTTT	CASSFLGLAGVDTQYF
TRBV7-9	NA	13	TRBJ1-1	NA	TGTGCCAGCAGCTTAGATTGGGGAGTTGAAGCTTTCTTT	CASSLDWGVEAFF
TRBV9	NA	15	TRBJ2-1	NA	TGTGCCAGCAGCGTAGCGCGGGGTTGGGGTGGTGAGCAGTTCTTC	CASSVARGWGGEQFF
TRBV7-9	NA	14	TRBJ1-4	NA	TGTGCCAGCAGCTTGCGGACTACCGATGAAAAACTGTTTTTT	CASSLRTTDEKLFF
TRBV4-2	NA	13	TRBJ2-2	NA	TGTGCCAGCAGCCAAGGACTAGCCGGGGAGCTGTTTTTT	CASSQGLAGELFF
TRBV6-1	NA	13	TRBJ2-1	few	TGTGCCAGCAGCGCCAGTGTTGTTAATGAGCAGTTCTTC	CASSASVVNEQFF
TRBV11-2	NA	15	TRBJ1-2	few	TGTGCCAGCAGCCCACAGGACAGAACATCCTATGGCTACACCTTC	CASSPQDRTSYGYTF
TRBV9	TRBD1	16	TRBJ2-4	NA	TGTGCCAGCAGCGTAGGGGACAGCCTAGCCAAAAACATTCAGTACTTC	CASSVGDSLAKNIQYF
TRBV10-1	NA	11	TRBJ2-3	NA	TGCGCCCCCTTGCCGGGAGATACGCAGTATTTT	CAPLPGDTQYF
TRBV6-5	NA	13	TRBJ1-2	NA	TGTGCCAGCAGTTACGATCTAAACTATGGCTACACCTTC	CASSYDLNYGYTF
TRBV27	NA	13	TRBJ1-2	NA	TGTGCCAGCAGCCCCGGGACTAAGTATGGCTACACCTTC	CASSPGTKYGYTF
TRBV4-3	NA	15	TRBJ2-5	NA	TGCGCCAGCAGCCAAGATAGAGACCCGCGGAGGACCCAGTACTTC	CASSQDRDPRRTQYF
TRBV6-4	TRBD1	13	TRBJ1-2	NA	TGTGCCAGCAGAGAAACAGGGGTGAATGGCTACACCTTC	CASRETGVNGYTF
TRBV28	TRBD1	15	TRBJ1-1	NA	TGTGCCAGTTCCGGGTTCGGACAGGGGAACACTGAAGCTTTCTTT	CASSGFGQGNTEAFF
TRBV5-5	TRBD2	16	TRBJ2-6	NA	TGTGCCAGCAGCCTGCGGACTAGCGGTGGGGCCAACGTCCTGACTTTC	CASSLRTSGGANVLTF
TRBV5-4	TRBD2	15	TRBJ2-7	NA	TGTGCCAGCAGCTCAAGTCTAGCGGACTACTACGAGCAGTACTTC	CASSSSLADYYEQYF
TRBV7-2	NA	16	TRBJ2-3	NA	TGTGCCAGCAGCTCCGGACTAAACCCCAGCACAGATACGCAGTATTTT	CASSSGLNPSTDTQYF
TRBV19	TRBD1	14	TRBJ1-2	NA	TGTGCCAGTAGTGCCGGACAGGGGGATTATGGCTACACCTTC	CASSAGQGDYGYTF
TRBV15	NA	14	TRBJ2-7	NA	TGTGCCACCAGCAGAGACCCCTACGGCTACGAGCAGTACTTC	CATSRDPYGYEQYF
TRBV6-5	NA	14	TRBJ1-1	NA	TGTGCCAGCAGTATCCGCGCGGGGCCGACTGAAGCTTTCTTT	CASSIRAGPTEAFF
TRBV7-2	NA	13	TRBJ1-3	NA	TGTGCCAGCAGGGAGCCCTCTGGAAACACCATATATTTT	CASREPSGNTIYF
TRBV6-1	TRBD2	18	TRBJ2-3	NA	TGTGCCAGCAGTGAAGCCCGACTAGCGGGAGGTCTGACAGATACGCAGTATTTT	CASSEARLAGGLTDTQYF
TRBV6-5	NA	16	TRBJ2-7	NA	TGTGCCAGCAGTTACTCGGCCGTGGGTGGCGGTTACGAGCAGTACTTC	CASSYSAVGGGYEQYF
TRBV6-5	NA	13	TRBJ1-4	NA	TGTGCCAGCAGTTATCTAACTAATGAAAAACTGTTTTTT	CASSYLTNEKLFF
TRBV5-1	NA	14	TRBJ1-2	NA	TGCGCCAGCAGCTTGATGGGACAAAGGTCTGGCTACACCTTC	CASSLMGQRSGYTF
TRBV30	NA	15	TRBJ1-1	few	TGTGCCTGGAGTTACTCCTACGGGGAGGACACTGAAGCTTTCTTT	CAWSYSYGEDTEAFF
TRBV7-3	TRBD1	14	TRBJ2-2	NA	TGTGCCAGCAGCTTGCAGGGGACAGCCGGGGAGCTGTTTTTT	CASSLQGTAGELFF
TRBV18	NA	15	TRBJ1-2	NA	TGTGCCAGCTCATCCAGCGAGTACAAAACGGATGGCTACACCTTC	CASSSSEYKTDGYTF
TRBV6-5	NA	14	TRBJ1-3	few	TGTGCCAGCAGCCCCTACAGGGTTGGAAACACCATATATTTT	CASSPYRVGNTIYF
TRBV7-9	NA	15	TRBJ2-3	NA	TGTGCCAGCAGCTCTCGGTTGACTAGCACAGATACGCAGTATTTT	CASSSRLTSTDTQYF
TRBV4-3	TRBD2	16	TRBJ2-2	NA	TGCGCCAGCAGCCAAGGACTAGCGGGGGGGAACGGGGAGCTGTTTTTT	CASSQGLAGGNGELFF
TRBV7-2	NA	16	TRBJ1-4	once	TGTGCCAGCAGCTTAGTGTTCGTGTCAACTAATGAAAAACTGTTTTTT	CASSLVFVSTNEKLFF
TRBV6-5	TRBD2	16	TRBJ2-7	NA	TGTGCCAGCAGTTACTCGACGGGAGGAAGCTCCTACGAGCAGTACTTC	CASSYSTGGSSYEQYF
TRBV9	TRBD1	19	TRBJ1-2	NA	TGTGCCAGCACCCGGGACAGCCAATTCGGACGCAACCAATACTATGGCTACACCTTC	CASTRDSQFGRNQYYGYTF
TRBV19	TRBD1	14	TRBJ1-1	NA	TGTGCCAGTAACCCCGGACAGGGTTACACTGAAGCTTTCTTT	CASNPGQGYTEAFF
TRBV29-1	NA	12	TRBJ1-1	few	TGCAGCGGTACGGGGGGACGCCTTGAAGCTTTCTTT	CSGTGGRLEAFF
TRBV29-1	NA	13	TRBJ1-1	NA	TGCAGCGTTGCTCAGACAGAGAACACTGAAGCTTTCTTT	CSVAQTENTEAFF
TRBV7-6	NA	13	TRBJ1-4	NA	TGTGCCAGCAGCCAAAACAGAGTTGAAAAACTGTTTTTT	CASSQNRVEKLFF
TRBV5-5	NA	15	TRBJ2-7	NA	TGTGCCAGCAGCTTGACATTCGGCGGACTCTACGAGCAGTACTTC	CASSLTFGGLYEQYF
TRBV11-2	NA	13	TRBJ1-1	NA	TGTGCCAGCAGCTTGGCAGGGAACACTGAAGCTTTCTTT	CASSLAGNTEAFF
TRBV18	NA	12	TRBJ1-2	NA	TGTGCCAGCTCACCACCGGGGCGCGGCTACACCTTC	CASSPPGRGYTF
TRBV19	TRBD1	13	TRBJ1-1	NA	TGTGCCAGTAGTCGGACAGGGAACACTGAAGCTTTCTTT	CASSRTGNTEAFF
TRBV28	NA	13	TRBJ2-5	NA	TGTGCCAGCAGTAAAACTGATGAGGAGACCCAGTACTTC	CASSKTDEETQYF
TRBV7-2	TRBD1	13	TRBJ1-2	NA	TGTGCCAGCAGCTGGGACAGGGTGGCTGGCTACACCTTC	CASSWDRVAGYTF
TRBV6-1	TRBD2	15	TRBJ2-1	NA	TGTGCCAGCAGTGAGCGGGAGTCCTTATACAATGAGCAGTTCTTC	CASSERESLYNEQFF
TRBV6-5	NA	13	TRBJ1-1	NA	TGTGCCAGCAGACTAAACCTCAACACTGAAGCTTTCTTT	CASRLNLNTEAFF
TRBV19	NA	15	TRBJ1-2	once	TGTGCCAGTAGTATTGGGGCCTCAAGGGGCTATGGCTACACCTTC	CASSIGASRGYGYTF
TRBV5-1	TRBD2	15	TRBJ2-7	NA	TGCGCCAGCAGCTTGGGCCTAGCGGGAGTCAACGAGCAGTACTTC	CASSLGLAGVNEQYF
TRBV2	TRBD1	16	TRBJ1-1	NA	TGTGCCAGCAGTGCCCCCGGACAGGGATTGAACACTGAAGCTTTCTTT	CASSAPGQGLNTEAFF